Below, 3 T cell receptor beta chains from the same sample are listed, as sequenced in a study of response to subunit inactivated influenza vaccine. TCRdb re-derived calls from the RT-PCR reads in MiXCR, one entry per CDR3 protein. The sample includes 500,000 or so distinct CDR3 sequences, about 10% of them seen just once. Material: PBMCs from blood, obtained roughly 45 days after vaccination. The receptors stem from a man aged 45-65 years who received an inactivated influenza vaccine.

This clonotype was counted many times. The chain joins TRBV6-1 to TRBJ2-7; a possible D gene is TRBD2 (6 bases). The CDR3 has 15 residues. V was shortened by 6 bases and J by 4 bases, with 19 bases between the two germline ends. The germline V gene has CDR1 MNHNS and CDR2 SASEGT. This CDR3 reads CASRLSGGSGYEQYF. CDR3 DNA: TGTGCCAGCAGATTGAGTGGGGGTAGCGGTTACGAGCAGTACTTC.

This clonotype was counted only a few times. V is TRBV4-2 and J is TRBJ2-7; 9 bases are a match to TRBD2. Germline-derived CDR1 and CDR2 are LGHNA and YNFKEQ. The V segment lost 0 bases and the J segment 3 bases; nucleotides outside the gene matches: 3. CDR3 length: 15 amino acids. The CDR3 sequence: CASSQEVAGVYEQYF. The CDR3 nucleotides read TGTGCCAGCAGCCAAGAGGTAGCGGGGGTCTACGAGCAGTACTTC.

This clonotype is classed as medium-sized. CDR3 sequence: CASSLGYSGELFF. In nucleotides, the CDR3 is TGTGCCAGCAGCTTAGGATATTCGGGGGAGCTGTTTTTT. The genes are TRBV7-2 and TRBJ2-2; D is ambiguous. The CDR3 loop spans 13 amino acids. The germline V gene has CDR1 SGHTA and CDR2 FQGNSA. Trimming stripped 1 base from V and 8 bases from J, with 8 bases between.